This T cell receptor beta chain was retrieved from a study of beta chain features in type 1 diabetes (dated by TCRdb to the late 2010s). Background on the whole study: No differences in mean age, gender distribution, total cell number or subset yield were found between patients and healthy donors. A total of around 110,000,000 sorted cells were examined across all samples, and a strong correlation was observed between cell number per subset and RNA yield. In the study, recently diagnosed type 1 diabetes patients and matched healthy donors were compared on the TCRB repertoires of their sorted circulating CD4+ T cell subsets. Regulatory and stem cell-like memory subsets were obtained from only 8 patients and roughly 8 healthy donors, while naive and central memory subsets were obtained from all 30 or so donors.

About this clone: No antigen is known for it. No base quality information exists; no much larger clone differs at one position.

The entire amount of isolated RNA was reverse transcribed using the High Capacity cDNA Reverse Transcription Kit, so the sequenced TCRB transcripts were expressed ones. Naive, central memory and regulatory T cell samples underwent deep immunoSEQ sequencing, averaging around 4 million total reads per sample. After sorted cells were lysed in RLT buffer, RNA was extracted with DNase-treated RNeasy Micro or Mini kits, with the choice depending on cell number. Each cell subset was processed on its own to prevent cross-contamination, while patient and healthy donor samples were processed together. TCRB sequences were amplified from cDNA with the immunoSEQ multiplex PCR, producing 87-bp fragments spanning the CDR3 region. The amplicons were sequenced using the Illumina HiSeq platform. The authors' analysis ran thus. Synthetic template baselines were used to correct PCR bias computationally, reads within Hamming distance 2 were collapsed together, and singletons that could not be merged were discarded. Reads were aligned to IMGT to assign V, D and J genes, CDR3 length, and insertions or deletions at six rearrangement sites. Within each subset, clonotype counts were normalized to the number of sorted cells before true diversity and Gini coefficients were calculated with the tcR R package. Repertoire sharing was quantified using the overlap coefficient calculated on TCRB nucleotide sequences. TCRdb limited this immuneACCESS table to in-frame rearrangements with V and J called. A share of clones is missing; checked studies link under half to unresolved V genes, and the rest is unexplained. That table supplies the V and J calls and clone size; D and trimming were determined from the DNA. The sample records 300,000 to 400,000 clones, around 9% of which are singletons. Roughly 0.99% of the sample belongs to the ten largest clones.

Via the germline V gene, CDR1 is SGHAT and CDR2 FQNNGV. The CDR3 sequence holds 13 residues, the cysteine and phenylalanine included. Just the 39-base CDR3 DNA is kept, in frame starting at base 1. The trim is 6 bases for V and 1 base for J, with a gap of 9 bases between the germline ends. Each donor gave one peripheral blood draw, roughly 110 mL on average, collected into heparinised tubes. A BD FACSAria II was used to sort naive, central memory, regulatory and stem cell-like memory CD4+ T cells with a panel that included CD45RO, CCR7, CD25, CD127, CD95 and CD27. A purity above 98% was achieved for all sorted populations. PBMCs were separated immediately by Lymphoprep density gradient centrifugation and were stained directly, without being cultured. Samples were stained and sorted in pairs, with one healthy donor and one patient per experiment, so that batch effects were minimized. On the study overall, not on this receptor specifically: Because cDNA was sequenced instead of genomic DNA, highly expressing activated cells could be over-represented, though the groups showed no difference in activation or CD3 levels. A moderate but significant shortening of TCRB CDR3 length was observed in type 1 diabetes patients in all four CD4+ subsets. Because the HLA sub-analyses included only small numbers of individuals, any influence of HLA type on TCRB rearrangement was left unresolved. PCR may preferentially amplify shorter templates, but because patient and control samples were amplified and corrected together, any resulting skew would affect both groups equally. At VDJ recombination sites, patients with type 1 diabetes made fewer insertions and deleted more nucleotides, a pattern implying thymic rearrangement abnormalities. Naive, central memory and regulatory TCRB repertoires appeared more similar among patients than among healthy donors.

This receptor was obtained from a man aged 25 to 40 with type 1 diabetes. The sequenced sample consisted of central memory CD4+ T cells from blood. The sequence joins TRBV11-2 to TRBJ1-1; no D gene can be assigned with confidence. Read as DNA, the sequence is TGTGCCAGCAGTTATATCGGGAACACTGAAGCTTTCTTT. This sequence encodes CASSYIGNTEAFF.